This TCR beta chain derives from a study of OX40 agonist ivuxolimab in advanced cancers. The wider study: Prior therapy, whether anti-PD-1, anti-PD-L1 or anti-CTLA-4, was allowed, and roughly 44% had some. Whole-study results and caveats: It was not determined which antigens were specifically recognized by the peripheral T cells that had undergone clonal expansion.

Individuals having autoimmune disease history or systemic immunosuppression were not enrolled. About this clone: The antigen is unknown.

Germline loops: CDR1 SGHTA, CDR2 FQGTGA. The CDR3 covers 16 residues. Trimming removed 2 bases at V and 3 bases at J, with 14 bases between. This table comes from immunoSEQ multiplex PCR, and its TCRdb copy is limited to in-frame clones, with some not included. The top ten hold more than 9% of the sample, which has more than 35,000 clones, about 80% seen once. Source: CD4+ or CD8+ T cells sorted from blood, taken in a trial of the OX40 agonist ivuxolimab. This receptor was obtained from an adult with an advanced solid tumor such as melanoma, head and neck, liver or kidney cancer. The V and J genes are TRBV7-3 and TRBJ2-1, with a tentative D call TRBD1 (5 bases). The DNA for the CDR3 is TGTGCCAGCAGCTTACCGAGGACAAGAATCTACAATGAGCAGTTCTTC. Encoded protein: CASSLPRTRIYNEQFF.